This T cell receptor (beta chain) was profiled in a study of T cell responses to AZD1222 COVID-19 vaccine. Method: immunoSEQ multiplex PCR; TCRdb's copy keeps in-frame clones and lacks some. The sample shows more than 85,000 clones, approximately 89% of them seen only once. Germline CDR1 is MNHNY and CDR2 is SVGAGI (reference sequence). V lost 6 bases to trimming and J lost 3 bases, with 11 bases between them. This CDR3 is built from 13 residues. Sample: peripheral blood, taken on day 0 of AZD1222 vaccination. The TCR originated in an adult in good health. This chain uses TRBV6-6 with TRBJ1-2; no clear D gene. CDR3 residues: CASSLDGYYGYTF. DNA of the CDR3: TGTGCCAGCAGCCTCGACGGATACTATGGCTACACCTTC.